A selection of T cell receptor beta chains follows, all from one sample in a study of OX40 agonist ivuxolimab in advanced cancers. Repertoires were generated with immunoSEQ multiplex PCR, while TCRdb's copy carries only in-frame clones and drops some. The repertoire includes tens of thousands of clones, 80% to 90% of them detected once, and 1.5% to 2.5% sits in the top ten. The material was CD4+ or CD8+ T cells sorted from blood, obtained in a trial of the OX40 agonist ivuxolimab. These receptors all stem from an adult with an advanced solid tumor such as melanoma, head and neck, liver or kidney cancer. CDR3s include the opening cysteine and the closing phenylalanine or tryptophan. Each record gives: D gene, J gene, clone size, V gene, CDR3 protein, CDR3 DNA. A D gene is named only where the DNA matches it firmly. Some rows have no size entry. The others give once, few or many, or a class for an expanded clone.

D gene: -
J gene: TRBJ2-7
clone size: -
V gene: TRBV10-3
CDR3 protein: CAIRTGLTAYEQYF
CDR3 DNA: TGTGCCATCAGGACGGGGCTGACTGCCTACGAGCAGTACTTC

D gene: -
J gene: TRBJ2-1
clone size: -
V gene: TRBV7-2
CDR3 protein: CASSPPDWTFNEQFF
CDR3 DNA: TGTGCCAGCAGCCCCCCCGACTGGACGTTCAATGAGCAGTTCTTC

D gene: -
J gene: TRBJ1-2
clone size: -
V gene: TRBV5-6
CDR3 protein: CASSSGPLEDYGYTF
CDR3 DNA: TGTGCCAGCAGCTCGGGGCCCCTGGAGGACTATGGCTACACCTTC

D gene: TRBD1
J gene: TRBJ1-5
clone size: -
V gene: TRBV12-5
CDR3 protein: CASGTGGAVKPQHF
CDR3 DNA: TGTGCTAGTGGAACAGGGGGCGCGGTTAAGCCCCAGCATTTT

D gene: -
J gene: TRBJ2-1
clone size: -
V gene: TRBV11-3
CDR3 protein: CASSLGTGENNEQFF
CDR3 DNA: TGTGCCAGCAGCTTAGGGACCGGGGAGAACAATGAGCAGTTCTTC

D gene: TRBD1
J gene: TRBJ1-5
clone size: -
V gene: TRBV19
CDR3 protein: CASSIRDRGTQPQHF
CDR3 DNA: TGTGCCAGTAGTATCCGGGACAGGGGGACTCAGCCCCAGCATTTT

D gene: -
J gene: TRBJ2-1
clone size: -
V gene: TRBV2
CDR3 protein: CASSEAGAAGYNEQFF
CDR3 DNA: TGTGCCAGCAGTGAAGCGGGGGCAGCGGGCTACAATGAGCAGTTCTTC

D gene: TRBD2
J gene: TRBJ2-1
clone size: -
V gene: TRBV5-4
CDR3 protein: CASSLGAPGRANEQFF
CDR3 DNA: TGTGCCAGCAGCTTGGGGGCCCCAGGGAGGGCCAATGAGCAGTTCTTC

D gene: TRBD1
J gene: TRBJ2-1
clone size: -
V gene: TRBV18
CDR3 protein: CASSPQTGGGEQFF
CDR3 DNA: TGTGCCAGCTCACCCCAAACAGGGGGCGGTGAGCAGTTCTTC

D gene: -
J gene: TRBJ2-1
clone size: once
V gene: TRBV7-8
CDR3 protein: CASSLRGYNEQFF
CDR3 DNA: TGTGCCAGCAGCCTGAGGGGCTACAATGAGCAGTTCTTC

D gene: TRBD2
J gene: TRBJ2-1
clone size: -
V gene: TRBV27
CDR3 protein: CASSPYPVSGSEYNEQFF
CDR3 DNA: TGTGCCAGCAGTCCCTACCCCGTTAGCGGGAGCGAATACAATGAGCAGTTCTTC

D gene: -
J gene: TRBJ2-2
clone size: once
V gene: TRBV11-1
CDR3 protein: CASSFGSRGTGELFF
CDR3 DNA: TGTGCCAGCAGCTTCGGCTCCAGGGGAACCGGGGAGCTGTTTTTT

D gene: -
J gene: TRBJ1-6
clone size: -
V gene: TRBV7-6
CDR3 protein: CASSLEGTNSPLHF
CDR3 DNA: TGTGCCAGCAGCTTAGAGGGGACTAATTCACCCCTCCACTTT

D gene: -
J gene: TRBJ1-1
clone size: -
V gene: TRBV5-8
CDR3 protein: CASSFTKGTEAFF
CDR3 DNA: TGTGCCAGCAGCTTCACGAAGGGCACTGAAGCTTTCTTT

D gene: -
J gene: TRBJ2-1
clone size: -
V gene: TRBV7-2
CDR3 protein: CASSLSFRPNEQFF
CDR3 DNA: TGTGCCAGCAGCTTATCCTTCAGGCCGAATGAGCAGTTCTTC

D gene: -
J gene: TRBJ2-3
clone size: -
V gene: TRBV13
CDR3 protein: CASSENGPDTQYF
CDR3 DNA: TGTGCCAGCAGCGAGAACGGACCAGATACGCAGTATTTT

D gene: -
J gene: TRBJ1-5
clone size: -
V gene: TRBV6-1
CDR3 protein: CASTSRLGSNQPQHF
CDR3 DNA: TGTGCCAGCACTTCTAGATTGGGTAGCAATCAGCCCCAGCATTTT

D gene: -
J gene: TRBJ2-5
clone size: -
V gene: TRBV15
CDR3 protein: CATSPRAAVQETQYF
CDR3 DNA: TGTGCCACCAGCCCCAGGGCGGCGGTCCAAGAGACCCAGTACTTC

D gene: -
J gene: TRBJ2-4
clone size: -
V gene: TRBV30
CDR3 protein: CAWTSFGDIQYF
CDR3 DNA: TGTGCCTGGACCTCTTTCGGGGACATTCAGTACTTC

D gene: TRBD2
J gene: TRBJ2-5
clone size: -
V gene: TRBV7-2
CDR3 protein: CASSLGWGGETQYF
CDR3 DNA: TGTGCCAGCAGCTTAGGCTGGGGGGGGGAGACCCAGTACTTC

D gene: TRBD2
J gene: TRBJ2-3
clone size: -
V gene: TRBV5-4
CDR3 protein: CASSQGSGTRGADTQYF
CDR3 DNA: TGTGCCAGCAGCCAAGGAAGCGGGACGAGAGGAGCAGATACGCAGTATTTT

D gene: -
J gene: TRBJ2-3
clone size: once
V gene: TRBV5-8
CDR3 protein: CASSLGPFDVSYF
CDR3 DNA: TGTGCCAGCAGCTTGGGGCCGTTCGATGTTTCGTATTTT

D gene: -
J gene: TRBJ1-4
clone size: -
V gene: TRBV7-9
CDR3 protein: CASSFPGEKLFF
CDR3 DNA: TGTGCCAGCAGCTTCCCAGGGGAAAAACTGTTTTTT

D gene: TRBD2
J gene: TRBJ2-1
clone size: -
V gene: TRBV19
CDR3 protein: CASRVAGVGEQFF
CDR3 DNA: TGTGCCAGTCGGGTCGCGGGAGTGGGGGAGCAGTTCTTC

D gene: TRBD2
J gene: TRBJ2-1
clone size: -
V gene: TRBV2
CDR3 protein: CASRTTPSGTSDEQFF
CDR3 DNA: TGTGCCAGCAGGACCACCCCTAGCGGGACTAGCGATGAGCAGTTCTTC

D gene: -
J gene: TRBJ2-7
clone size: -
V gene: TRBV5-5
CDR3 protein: CASSFSWGRASYEQYF
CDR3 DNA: TGTGCCAGCAGCTTCTCATGGGGCAGGGCCTCCTACGAGCAGTACTTC

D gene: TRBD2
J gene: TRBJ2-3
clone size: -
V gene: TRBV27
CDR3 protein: CASSSALTSGGTDTQYF
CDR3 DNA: TGTGCCAGCAGTTCCGCGCTGACTAGCGGGGGCACAGATACGCAGTATTTT

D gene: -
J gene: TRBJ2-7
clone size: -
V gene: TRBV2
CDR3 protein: CASSEARGFYEQYF
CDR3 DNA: TGTGCCAGCAGTGAAGCACGGGGATTCTACGAGCAGTACTTC

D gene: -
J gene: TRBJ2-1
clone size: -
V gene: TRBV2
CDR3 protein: CASSEVGGSSYNEQFF
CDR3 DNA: TGTGCCAGCAGTGAAGTCGGAGGGAGCTCCTACAATGAGCAGTTCTTC

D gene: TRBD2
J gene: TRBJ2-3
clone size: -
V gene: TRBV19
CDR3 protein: CASSYGLAGADTQYF
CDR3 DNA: TGTGCCAGTAGTTACGGGCTAGCGGGAGCAGATACGCAGTATTTT

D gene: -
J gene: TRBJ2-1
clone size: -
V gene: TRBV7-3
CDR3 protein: CASSSAHSNEQFF
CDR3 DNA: TGTGCCAGCAGCTCCGCGCATAGCAATGAGCAGTTCTTC

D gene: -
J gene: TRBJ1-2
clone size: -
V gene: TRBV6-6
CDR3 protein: CASSYGSGYTF
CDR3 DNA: TGTGCCAGCAGTTACGGGAGCGGCTACACCTTC

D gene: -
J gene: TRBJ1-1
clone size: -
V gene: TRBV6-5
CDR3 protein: CASSYTRVAEAFF
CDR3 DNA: TGTGCCAGCAGTTATACCCGAGTGGCTGAAGCTTTCTTT

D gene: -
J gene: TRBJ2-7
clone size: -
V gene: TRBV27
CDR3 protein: CASSLAASSYEQYF
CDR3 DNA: TGTGCCAGCAGTTTGGCAGCGAGCTCCTACGAGCAGTACTTC

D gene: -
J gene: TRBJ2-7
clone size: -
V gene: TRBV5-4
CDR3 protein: CASSTDPSYEQYF
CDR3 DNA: TGTGCCAGCAGCACAGACCCATCCTACGAGCAGTACTTC

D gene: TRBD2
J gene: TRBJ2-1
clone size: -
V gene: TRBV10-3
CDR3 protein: CAISGGLAGENEQFF
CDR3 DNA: TGTGCCATCAGTGGCGGACTAGCGGGAGAAAATGAGCAGTTCTTC

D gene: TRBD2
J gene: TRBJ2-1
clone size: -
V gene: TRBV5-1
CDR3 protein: CASSPGSSGPWNEQFF
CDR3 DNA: TGCGCCAGCAGCCCGGGCTCTAGCGGCCCGTGGAATGAGCAGTTCTTC

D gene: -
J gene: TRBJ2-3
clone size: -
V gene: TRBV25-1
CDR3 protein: CASSDPGRADTQYF
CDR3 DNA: TGTGCCAGCAGTGACCCCGGACGCGCAGATACGCAGTATTTT

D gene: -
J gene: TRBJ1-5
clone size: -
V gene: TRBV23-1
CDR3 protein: CASDDLCRGLKGRQPQHF
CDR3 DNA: TGCGCCAGCGACGACCTCTGCCGTGGGCTAAAGGGGCGTCAGCCCCAGCATTTT

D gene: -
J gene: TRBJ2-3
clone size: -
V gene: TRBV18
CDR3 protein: CASSYNVGTDTQYF
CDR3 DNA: TGTGCCAGCTCCTACAATGTGGGGACAGATACGCAGTATTTT

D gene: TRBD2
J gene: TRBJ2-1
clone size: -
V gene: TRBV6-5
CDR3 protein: CASSYSISGSSNEQFF
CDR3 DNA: TGTGCCAGCAGTTACTCTATTAGCGGGAGTTCCAATGAGCAGTTCTTC

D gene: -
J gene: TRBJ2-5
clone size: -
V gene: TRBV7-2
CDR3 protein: CASSRSSSSGQETQYF
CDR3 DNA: TGTGCCAGCAGCCGATCCTCAAGTTCGGGACAAGAGACCCAGTACTTC

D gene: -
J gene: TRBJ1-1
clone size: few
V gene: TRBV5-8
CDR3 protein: CASSSRTEAFF
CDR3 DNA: TGTGCCAGCAGCTCTCGAACTGAAGCTTTCTTT

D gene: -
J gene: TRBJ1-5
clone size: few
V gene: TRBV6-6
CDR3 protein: CASRLQDGYFQHF
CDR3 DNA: TGTGCCAGCAGACTCCAGGACGGCTACTTCCAGCATTTT

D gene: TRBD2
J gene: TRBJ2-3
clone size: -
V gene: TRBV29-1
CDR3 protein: CSVHLAGGPGDTQYF
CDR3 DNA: TGCAGCGTTCACCTAGCGGGAGGCCCGGGAGATACGCAGTATTTT

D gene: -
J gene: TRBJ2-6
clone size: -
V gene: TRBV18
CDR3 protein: CASSPPLGSSGANVLTF
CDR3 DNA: TGTGCCAGCTCACCACCCCTTGGAAGCTCTGGGGCCAACGTCCTGACTTTC

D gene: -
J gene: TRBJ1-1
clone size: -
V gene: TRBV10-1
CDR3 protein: CASSEGGEAFF
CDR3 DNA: TGCGCCAGCAGTGAGGGGGGGGAAGCTTTCTTT

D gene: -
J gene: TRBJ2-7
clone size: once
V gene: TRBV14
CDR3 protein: CASSQDYLSEQYF
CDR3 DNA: TGTGCCAGCAGCCAAGATTACCTGAGCGAGCAGTACTTC

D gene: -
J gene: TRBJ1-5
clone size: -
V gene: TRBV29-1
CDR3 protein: CSVKYSGNQPQHF
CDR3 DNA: TGCAGCGTCAAGTACAGTGGCAATCAGCCCCAGCATTTT

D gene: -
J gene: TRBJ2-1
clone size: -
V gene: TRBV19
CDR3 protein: CATTAHGGMNEQFF
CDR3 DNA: TGTGCCACCACGGCCCATGGAGGCATGAATGAGCAGTTCTTC

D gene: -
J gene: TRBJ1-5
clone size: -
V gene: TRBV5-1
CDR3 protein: CASSLAPEGQPQHF
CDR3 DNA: TGCGCCAGCAGCTTAGCCCCGGAGGGACAGCCCCAGCATTTT

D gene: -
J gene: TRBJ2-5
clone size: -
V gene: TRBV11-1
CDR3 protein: CASSLGRQETQYF
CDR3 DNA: TGTGCCAGCAGCTTAGGGCGCCAAGAGACCCAGTACTTC